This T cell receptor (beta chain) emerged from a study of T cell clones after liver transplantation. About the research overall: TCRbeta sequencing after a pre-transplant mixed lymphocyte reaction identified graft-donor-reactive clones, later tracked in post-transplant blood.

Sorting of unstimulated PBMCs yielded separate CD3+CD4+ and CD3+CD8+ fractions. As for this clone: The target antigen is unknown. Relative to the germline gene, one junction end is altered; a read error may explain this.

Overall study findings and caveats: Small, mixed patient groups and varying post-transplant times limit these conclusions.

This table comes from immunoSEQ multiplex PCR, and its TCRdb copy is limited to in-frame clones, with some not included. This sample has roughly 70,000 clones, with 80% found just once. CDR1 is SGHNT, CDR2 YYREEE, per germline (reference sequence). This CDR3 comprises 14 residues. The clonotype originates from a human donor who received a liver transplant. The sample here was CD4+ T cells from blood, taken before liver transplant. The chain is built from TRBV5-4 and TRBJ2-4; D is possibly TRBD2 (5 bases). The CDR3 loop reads CASSSSPPLKRQHF. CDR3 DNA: TGTGCCAGCAGCTCTAGCCCACCTCTAAAGAGGCAGCACTTC.